This section outlines one TCR beta chain sequence together with its context. Its antigen is undetermined. Germline V gene lookup returns CDR1 MNHEY and CDR2 SVGAGI. The CDR3 is 15 residues long. The V and J ends lost 0 bases and 9 bases respectively, with 12 bases between them. Libraries were prepared by immunoSEQ multiplex PCR; TCRdb keeps only in-frame clonotypes and omits some of them. Among 85,000 to 90,000 clones listed, under 95% were seen once. This entry is derived from a study of graft-versus-host responses after intestinal transplantation. Study-wide background: Each patient got anti-thymocyte globulin induction, then tacrolimus and steroids for three to four years.

The rearrangement uses TRBV6-5 and TRBJ1-6; D possibly corresponds to TRBD1 (5 bases). The starting material was unstimulated CD4+ T cells sorted from spleen or lymph node cells, obtained before transplant. The TCR originated in a human donor who was the organ donor for an intestinal transplant. The CDR3 protein is CASSYSPKRGSPLHF. The DNA for the CDR3 is TGTGCCAGCAGTTACTCGCCAAAAAGGGGTTCACCCCTCCACTTT.